This T cell receptor (beta chain) is from a study of type 1 and type 2 diabetes patients. Turning to the study itself: Donors were type 1 diabetes, type 2 diabetes, or nondiabetic controls. Magnetic bead positive selection isolated CD4+ or CD8+ T cells from PBMCs.

V gave up 3 bases and J gave up 12 bases, with 17 bases separating them. CDR1 and CDR2 (germline): DFQATT, SNEGSKA (reference sequence). This CDR3 comprises 12 residues. Genomic DNA was the PCR template. The TCR beta CDR3 region was amplified using 30 forward and 13 reverse primers. TCRdb itself ran the multiplex PCR reads through MiXCR, one entry per CDR3 protein. This sample yields around 300,000 distinct CDR3 sequences, of which around 47% are seen a single time; roughly an eighth belongs to the top ten. The sequence derives from a man younger than 35 with type 2 diabetes. This chain uses TRBV20-1 with TRBJ1-2; tentative D call: TRBD1 (6 bases). What was sequenced was peripheral blood mononuclear cells (PBMCs). The CDR3 reads CSASRDTFAHTF. The CDR3 bases are TGCAGTGCTAGTAGGGACACCTTCGCTCACACCTTC.